Each of the 18 T cell receptor beta chains below was sequenced from the same sample in a study of a mutant IDH1 vaccine in newly diagnosed glioma (dated by TCRdb to about 2021). The antigens of these receptors remain unknown. Libraries were built with the immunoSEQ multiplex PCR assay. TCRdb took this table from immuneACCESS and kept in-frame rearrangements with V and J called. Such tables lack part of the clones; where checked against another copy, unresolved V genes explain under half of the gap, and the rest is unexplained. The sample table holds about 37,000 clones, of which roughly 80% were seen once. The top ten clonotypes cover more than 20% of the sample. The time point label here, explained by the study, means: week 5, during vaccination. Each vaccine dose was 300 ug of a 20-mer mutant IDH1 peptide in Montanide, given subcutaneously with topical imiquimod. This specimen consisted of PBMCs, obtained from a glioma patient whose treatment included an IDH1 peptide vaccine. These receptors all come from a man younger than 45 with glioma.

This rearrangement joins TRBV5-1 to TRBJ1-2, with D possibly matching TRBD1 (6 bases). Germline lookup yields CDR1 SGHRS and CDR2 YFSETQ. The CDR3 has 15 residues. V shed 0 bases and J shed 6 bases, with 15 bases lying between them. The CDR3 region is CASSLERGNSDGYTF. The DNA of the CDR3 is TGCGCCAGCAGCTTGGAGAGGGGGAATTCGGATGGCTACACCTTC.

The DNA of the CDR3 is TGTGCCAGCAGTGAAGTAGCGGGGCCAACCTACAATGAGCAGTTCTTC. Protein sequence: CASSEVAGPTYNEQFF. The chain has TRBV6-1 and TRBJ2-1; 8 bases map to TRBD2. The ends lost 1 base at V and 2 bases at J; junction bases unmatched: 4. The germline V gene encodes CDR1 MNHNS and CDR2 SASEGT. The CDR3 has 16 amino acids.

The chain employs TRBV19 and TRBJ2-7; TRBD1 matches at 9 bases. Germline trimming cut 6 bases from V and 3 bases from J; bases unmatched to any gene: 3. Per the germline V gene, CDR1 is LNHDA and CDR2 is SQIVND (reference sequence). There are 13 residues in the CDR3. The CDR3 loop is CASRRTGDYEQYF. The CDR3 DNA sequence: TGTGCCAGTAGAAGGACAGGGGACTACGAGCAGTACTTC.

The rearrangement uses TRBV2 and TRBJ2-7; either TRBD1 or TRBD2 may supply D (7 bases each). In germline, CDR1 is SNHLY, CDR2 FYNNEI. V lost 8 bases, J lost 2 bases, and 13 bases lay in between. The CDR3 contains 13 residues. The CDR3 bases are TGTGCCAGCGGGCCAGGGGGGGCCTACGAGCAGTACTTC. This gives the protein CASGPGGAYEQYF.

This clone was detected a few times. The chain carries TRBV7-2 and TRBJ1-1; D gene unclear. The CDR3 runs to 12 residues. Between the trimmed V and J ends, which lost 1 base and 7 bases, there was a span of 7 bases. In germline, CDR1 is SGHTA, CDR2 FQGNSA. The CDR3 nucleotides read TGTGCCAGCAGCTTAGTAAACGTTGAAGCTTTCTTT. The encoded protein is CASSLVNVEAFF.

The chain combines TRBV19 with TRBJ2-7; 9 bases line up with TRBD2. The junction had 7 bases not matched to a gene; V was cut back by 7 bases and J by 3 bases. This CDR3 is built from 14 residues. Germline lookup yields CDR1 LNHDA and CDR2 SQIVND (reference sequence). Here the CDR3 reads CASNSGRLDYEQYF. CDR3 DNA sequence: TGTGCCAGTAACAGCGGGAGGTTGGACTACGAGCAGTACTTC.

CDR3 bases: TGTGCCAGCAGCCCGACAGGGGCCCCCACAGATACGCAGTATTTT. This gives the protein CASSPTGAPTDTQYF. V gene TRBV9 combines with J gene TRBJ2-3, with 8 nucleotides matching TRBD1. The CDR3 loop spans 15 amino acids. Looked up from germline, CDR1 is SGDLS and CDR2 is YYNGEE. With V trimmed by 4 bases and J by 2 bases, 6 bases remained unmatched.

V usage is TRBV5-1 and J usage is TRBJ1-1, with D tentatively TRBD1 (6 bases). Between the trimmed V and J ends, which lost 0 bases and 0 bases, there was a span of 9 bases. Germline V gene sequence: CDR1 SGHRS, CDR2 YFSETQ. The CDR3 loop spans 15 amino acids. CDR3 DNA sequence: TGCGCCAGCAGCTTGGTAGGGGGGGTGAACACTGAAGCTTTCTTT. Its translation is CASSLVGGVNTEAFF.

V usage is TRBV6-1 and J usage is TRBJ1-4, with D possibly TRBD1 on 6 matching bases. CDR1 and CDR2 from the germline V gene are MNHNS and SASEGT. The ends were cut back, 2 bases at V and 5 bases at J, with 18 bases in the middle. The CDR3 is made up of 17 amino acids. In nucleotides, the CDR3 is TGTGCCAGCAGTGAATTCCCGCCCGGGACAAGAAATGAAAAACTGTTTTTT. Translation gives CASSEFPPGTRNEKLFF.

V is TRBV5-1 and J is TRBJ2-7; D gene unclear. This CDR3 is built from 12 residues. Deletions cut 4 bases from V and 6 bases from J, with 11 bases between. Germline assignment: CDR1 SGHRS and CDR2 YFSETQ. CDR3 amino acids: CASSRDSGEQYF. The CDR3 bases are TGCGCCAGCAGCCGAGACTCTGGCGAGCAGTACTTC.

The chain employs TRBV7-9 and TRBJ1-2, with D perhaps TRBD1 (6 bases). Germline V gene data show CDR1 as SEHNR and CDR2 as FQNEAQ (reference sequence). V shed 2 bases and J shed 0 bases, with 13 bases lying between them. The CDR3 totals 16 residues. The chain's CDR3 is CASSLYQDRSNYGYTF. The CDR3 bases are TGTGCCAGCAGCTTATATCAGGACAGATCTAACTATGGCTACACCTTC.

The chain is built from TRBV5-4 and TRBJ1-1; 12 bases map to TRBD1. There are 17 residues in the CDR3. The V gene end was trimmed by 3 bases and the J gene end by 5 bases; junction bases not matched to a gene: 11. Germline assignment: CDR1 SGHNT and CDR2 YYREEE (reference sequence). The CDR3 loop reads CASSSARDRGPGTEAFF. The DNA for the CDR3 is TGTGCCAGCAGCTCAGCCAGGGACAGGGGGCCGGGTACTGAAGCTTTCTTT.

The chain recombines TRBV5-6 with TRBJ2-1; tentative D call: TRBD1 (6 bases). Trimming pared 5 bases from V and 3 bases from J, leaving 15 bases between. CDR1 is SGHDT, CDR2 YYEEEE, per germline. The CDR3 extends over 15 amino acids. CDR3 coding DNA: TGTGCCAGCAGGACGCAGGGGACAAACTACAATGAGCAGTTCTTC. As protein: CASRTQGTNYNEQFF.

This rearrangement joins TRBV15 to TRBJ2-7; no clear D. CDR1 is LNHNV, CDR2 YYDKDF, per germline (reference sequence). Trimming removed 1 base at V and 4 bases at J, with 11 bases between. The CDR3 is 14 amino acids. The CDR3 reads CATSRGAEAYEQYF. CDR3 in DNA: TGTGCCACCAGCAGAGGAGCAGAAGCTTACGAGCAGTACTTC.

The chain uses TRBV18 and TRBJ1-4, with D uncertain. CDR3 length equals 14 residues. Germline V lookup: CDR1 KGHSH, CDR2 LQKENI. V lost 3 bases and J 7 bases, leaving 12 bases between the germline ends. CDR3 region: CASSPYGRGEKLFF. The CDR3 coding sequence is TGTGCCAGCTCACCTTACGGGCGCGGTGAAAAACTGTTTTTT.

This rearrangement joins TRBV6-5 to TRBJ1-5; TRBD1 agrees at 9 bases. V lost 6 bases and J lost 2; bases outside the gene matches: 2. Looked up from germline, CDR1 is MNHEY and CDR2 is SVGAGI. CDR3 length equals 14 residues. The CDR3 sequence: CASRRQGGNQPQHF. In DNA, the CDR3 is TGTGCCAGCAGGCGACAGGGGGGCAATCAGCCCCAGCATTTT.

This sequence joins TRBV18 and TRBJ2-7; perhaps TRBD1 as D (5 bases). This CDR3 is 13 amino acids long. Germline values: CDR1 KGHSH, CDR2 LQKENI. Between the trimmed V and J ends, which lost 6 bases and 4 bases, there was a span of 13 bases. CDR3 nucleotides: TGTGCCAGCTCGGCAGGGCATGGTTACGAGCAGTACTTC. It specifies CASSAGHGYEQYF.

The V call is TRBV6-1, the J call TRBJ2-5; D may be TRBD1 (6 bases). This CDR3 has 16 residues. V lost 1 base, J lost 4 bases, and 16 bases lay in between. Germline CDR1 MNHNS, CDR2 SASEGT. The DNA for the CDR3 is TGTGCCAGCAGTGAAGTTTGGCCTACGACAGGAGAGACCCAGTACTTC. Amino acid sequence: CASSEVWPTTGETQYF.